The TCR beta chain under discussion was sequenced for a study of CD8+CD57+ T cells in acquired aplastic anemia. The template for TCR beta VDJ and CDR3 sequence profiling was genomic DNA. TCRdb analysed the reads with MiXCR anew, one entry per CDR3 protein. Of tens of thousands of distinct CDR3 sequences in the sample, under 80% were seen once. By flow cytometry, patients selected for sequencing had shown an expansion of CD8+CD57+ cells. Diagnosis of severe acquired aplastic anemia applied to all patients. At blood sampling, none of the patients had yet received therapy. General observations from the study: CD8+ Simpson's diversity did not differ significantly between patients and controls.

This clonotype came up once. The antigen remains unidentified. The trim removed 3 bases at V and 2 bases at J, leaving 5 bases unmatched. The CDR3 sequence is 15 residues long. Germline CDR1 reads MGHRA; CDR2 reads YSYEKL. Sequencing used sorted CD4+, CD8+, or CD8+CD57+ T cells (not recorded which) from PBMCs. The chain is built from TRBV4-1 and TRBJ2-5; 8 bases are a match to TRBD1. This sequence originates from a human donor with aplastic anemia. CDR3 loop: CASSHRDRLQETQYF. For the CDR3, the DNA is TGCGCCAGCAGCCACCGGGACAGGCTACAAGAGACCCAGTACTTC.